This note documents a single T cell receptor (beta chain) sequence. Its target is not known. The data stem from a study of beta chain features in type 1 diabetes. General study findings and limits: For type 1 diabetes patients, VDJ junctions showed fewer insertions and more deletions. Across all four CD4+ subsets, people with type 1 diabetes showed modestly shorter TCRB CDR3s. Relative to healthy donors, patients appeared to have naive, central memory and Treg TCRB repertoires that were more similar.

Germline trimming cut 2 bases from V and 3 bases from J; bases unmatched to any gene: 10. Per the germline V gene, CDR1 is SGHVS and CDR2 is FQNEAQ. The CDR3 runs 17 residues. As every portion of the isolated RNA was reverse transcribed, the sequencing read expressed TCRB transcripts. Generated by immunoSEQ multiplex PCR, the TCRdb table keeps only in-frame clones and is missing some. This repertoire shows about 700,000 clones, around 15% found once; its top ten account for about 0.02%. The purity of all sorted populations exceeded 98%. The rearrangement links TRBV7-8 to TRBJ2-1, with TRBD2 matching over 7 bases. Sample: naive CD4+ T cells from blood. The sequence derives from a man younger than 35 with type 1 diabetes. The CDR3 sequence is CASSLNGPAGVYNEQFF. The CDR3 nucleotides are TGTGCCAGCAGCTTAAATGGTCCGGCGGGGGTCTACAATGAGCAGTTCTTC.